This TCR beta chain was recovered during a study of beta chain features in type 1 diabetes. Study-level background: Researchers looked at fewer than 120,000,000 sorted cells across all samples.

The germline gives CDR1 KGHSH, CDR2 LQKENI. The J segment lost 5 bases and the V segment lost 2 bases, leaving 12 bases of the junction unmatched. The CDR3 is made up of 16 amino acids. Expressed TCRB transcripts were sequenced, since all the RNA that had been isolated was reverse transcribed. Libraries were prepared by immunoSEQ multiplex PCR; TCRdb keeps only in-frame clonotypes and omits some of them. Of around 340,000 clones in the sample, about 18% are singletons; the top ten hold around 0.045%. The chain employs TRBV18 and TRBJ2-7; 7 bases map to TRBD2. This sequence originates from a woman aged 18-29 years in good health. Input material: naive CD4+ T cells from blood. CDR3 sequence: CASSPVNGRSFNEQYF. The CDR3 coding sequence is TGTGCCAGCTCACCAGTAAACGGGAGGTCCTTTAACGAGCAGTACTTC.